A single sample is the source of the 25 T cell receptor beta chains below, sequenced in a study of T cell responses to AZD1222 COVID-19 vaccine. Produced via immunoSEQ multiplex PCR; TCRdb's table is partial and in-frame only. The sample carries 140,000 or so clones, 80% to 95% recorded once. The source material was peripheral blood, sampled on day 0 of AZD1222 vaccination. These receptors came from an adult in good health.

This rearrangement joins TRBV28 to TRBJ1-6; 7 nucleotides line up with TRBD1. CDR1 is MDHEN and CDR2 is SYDVKM in the germline V gene. V dropped 3 bases and J dropped 4; count of bases not matched to a gene: 6. The CDR3 is 16 residues long. CDR3 in DNA: TGTGCCAGCAGTTTTCGTACGGGACAGTATAATTCACCCCTCCACTTT. Residues: CASSFRTGQYNSPLHF.

This rearrangement joins TRBV28 to TRBJ1-4; D possibly corresponds to TRBD1 (6 bases). This CDR3 contains 15 residues. V lost 7 bases to trimming and J lost 8 bases, with 20 bases between them. CDR1 and CDR2 (germline): MDHEN, SYDVKM. CDR3 nucleotides: TGTGCCAGCACTCCCGGGGGGCGGTCACAGGAAAAACTGTTTTTT. It codes for CASTPGGRSQEKLFF.

The chain recombines TRBV9 with TRBJ1-1; a weak D match, TRBD1 (6 bases). CDR1 is SGDLS and CDR2 is YYNGEE in the germline V gene. CDR3 length equals 15 residues. V was cut by 2 bases and J by 4 bases, with 15 bases left in between. The CDR3 is CASSVMGDRITEAFF. Written as DNA, the CDR3 is TGTGCCAGCAGCGTGATGGGTGACAGGATCACTGAAGCTTTCTTT. Full variable domain (outside the CDR3, taken from reference TRBV9 and TRBJ1-1): DSGVTQTPKHLITATGQRVTLRCSPRSGDLSVYWYQQSLDQGLQFLIQYYNGEERAKGNILERFSAQQFPDLHSELNLSSLELGDSALYFCASSVMGDRITEAFFGQGTRLTVV.

The V and J genes are TRBV19 and TRBJ1-2; D unresolved. CDR1 and CDR2 from the germline V gene are LNHDA and SQIVND (reference sequence). This CDR3 is 17 amino acids long. The ends were cut back, 3 bases at V and 3 bases at J, with 20 bases in the middle. The CDR3 DNA reads as TGTGCCAGTAGTATCGGGAGCCAACTAACACGCTACTATGGCTACACCTTC. It translates to CASSIGSQLTRYYGYTF.

The rearrangement links TRBV15 to TRBJ1-1, with 7 bases identical to TRBD1. Germline CDR1 reads LNHNV; CDR2 reads YYDKDF (reference sequence). This CDR3 has 16 residues. J was trimmed by 0 bases and V by 0 bases; bases with no gene match: 4. The DNA of the CDR3 is TGTGCCACCAGCAGAGAACCGGGACAGCTGAACACTGAAGCTTTCTTT. Protein: CATSREPGQLNTEAFF.

V is TRBV4-1 and J is TRBJ1-4, with D maybe TRBD1 (5 bases). This CDR3 comprises 16 residues. V was cut by 4 bases and J by 3 bases, with 15 bases left in between. Per the germline V gene, CDR1 is MGHRA and CDR2 is YSYEKL. This CDR3 is CASSPTTPGPNEKLFF. The DNA of the CDR3 is TGCGCCAGCAGCCCGACCACACCGGGACCTAATGAAAAACTGTTTTTT.

This chain connects TRBV9 to TRBJ1-1; the match to TRBD1 covers 7 bases. This CDR3 is built from 16 residues. Germline V gene data show CDR1 as SGDLS and CDR2 as YYNGEE. V lost 0 bases and J lost 4; bases outside the gene matches: 9. The CDR3 loop is CASSVASKGAGTEAFF. The CDR3 DNA reads as TGTGCCAGCAGCGTAGCGTCGAAGGGGGCAGGCACTGAAGCTTTCTTT.

The chain recombines TRBV3-1 (or the pseudogene TRBV3-2) with TRBJ2-7, with 12 nucleotides matching TRBD2. The CDR3 extends over 14 amino acids. Germline V CDR1 and CDR2: LGHDT, YNNKEL (reference sequence). V gave up 4 bases and J gave up 5 bases; unmatched junction bases: 3. For the CDR3, the DNA is TGTGCCAGCAGCCCGCGGACTAGCGGGAACGAGCAGTACTTC. This encodes CASSPRTSGNEQYF.

The chain employs TRBV5-4 and TRBJ2-6; D is undetermined. Germline CDR1 and CDR2: SGHNT and YYREEE (reference sequence). This CDR3 spans 15 amino acids. The ends were cut back, 1 base at V and 5 bases at J, with 10 bases in the middle. CDR3 DNA: TGTGCCAGCAGCTTGCCGCAGGCCAGGGCCAACGTCCTGACTTTC. Translation gives CASSLPQARANVLTF.

The genes are TRBV29-1 and TRBJ2-1; D gene unclear. Germline V CDR1 and CDR2: SQVTM, ANQGSEA. V was pared by 5 bases and J by 0 bases, with 8 bases between. The CDR3 has 13 amino acids. CDR3 region: CSVCSDSYNEQFF. The CDR3 region has the DNA TGCAGCGTTTGCAGCGACTCCTACAATGAGCAGTTCTTC.

J is TRBJ1-1 and V is TRBV5-1; D not certain. CDR1 and CDR2 (germline): SGHRS, YFSETQ. The V end was cut by 2 bases, the J end by 1 base, with 9 bases between. The CDR3 is made up of 14 amino acids. CDR3 in amino acids: CASSLSPPNTEAFF. The CDR3 coding sequence is TGCGCCAGCAGCTTATCTCCACCGAACACTGAAGCTTTCTTT.

The rearrangement links TRBV2 to TRBJ2-5; D uncertain. The CDR3 loop spans 13 amino acids. Trimming pared 1 base from V and 1 base from J, leaving 4 bases between. Per the germline V gene, CDR1 is SNHLY and CDR2 is FYNNEI. For the CDR3, the DNA is TGTGCCAGCAGTGAAGGCACCCAAGAGACCCAGTACTTC. Protein sequence: CASSEGTQETQYF.

The count of this clone is one. J is TRBJ2-1 and V is TRBV19, with D hard to call. There are 13 residues in the CDR3. The V and J ends lost 1 base and 9 bases respectively, with 10 bases between them. The germline V gene encodes CDR1 LNHDA and CDR2 SQIVND (reference sequence). CDR3 residues: CASSIGLGGEQFF. The DNA of the CDR3 is TGTGCCAGTAGTATAGGCCTGGGCGGTGAGCAGTTCTTC. Together with reference TRBV19 and TRBJ2-1, the CDR3 gives the full variable domain: DGGITQSPKYLFRKEGQNVTLSCEQNLNHDAMYWYRQDPGQGLRLIYYSQIVNDFQKGDIAEGYSVSREKKESFPLTVTSAQKNPTAFYLCASSIGLGGEQFFGPGTRLTVL.

The chain has TRBV6-1 and TRBJ2-7; D gene uncertain. Germline loops: CDR1 MNHNS, CDR2 SASEGT. This CDR3 comprises 14 residues. V lost 0 bases and J 3 bases, leaving 9 bases between the germline ends. CDR3 amino acids: CASSEAQDGYEQYF. In DNA form, the CDR3 reads TGTGCCAGCAGTGAAGCGCAAGACGGCTACGAGCAGTACTTC.

V gene TRBV2 combines with J gene TRBJ2-3, with unresolved D. Germline V lookup: CDR1 SNHLY, CDR2 FYNNEI. CDR3 size: 15 residues. Trimming removed 1 base at V and 6 bases at J, with 14 bases between. The CDR3 loop reads CASSEGVSPMDTQYF. In nucleotides, the CDR3 is TGTGCCAGCAGTGAAGGTGTTTCCCCCATGGATACGCAGTATTTT.

V gene TRBV4-1 combines with J gene TRBJ2-2; the D is unclear. V gave up 2 bases and J gave up 0 bases, with 7 bases separating them. The CDR3 is made up of 15 amino acids. Germline-derived CDR1 and CDR2 are MGHRA and YSYEKL. The CDR3 loop is CASSQWTPNTGELFF. As DNA, the CDR3 is TGCGCCAGCAGCCAATGGACCCCGAACACCGGGGAGCTGTTTTTT.

This clone has a single count. V is TRBV19 and J is TRBJ1-5; 8 nucleotides align to TRBD1. Germline V gene data show CDR1 as LNHDA and CDR2 as SQIVND (reference sequence). The CDR3 spans 14 residues. J was trimmed by 3 bases and V by 9 bases; bases with no gene match: 7. The CDR3: CASVTGGYNQPQHF. The CDR3 DNA reads TGTGCCAGCGTAACAGGGGGGTACAATCAGCCCCAGCATTTT.

The rearrangement joins TRBV5-5 to TRBJ1-4; D gene uncertain. The germline V and J ends were trimmed by 0 bases and 8 bases, with 11 bases remaining between them. The CDR3 sequence is 14 residues long. Per the germline V gene, CDR1 is SGHKS and CDR2 is YYEKEE (reference sequence). The CDR3 DNA sequence: TGTGCCAGCAGCTTGGATGGAGTGAGGGAAAAACTGTTTTTT. Amino acid sequence: CASSLDGVREKLFF.

There are a few counts of this clone. This CDR3 reads CSVGAEVYNEQFF. The CDR3 DNA sequence: TGCAGCGTTGGGGCGGAAGTCTACAATGAGCAGTTCTTC. The chain recombines TRBV29-1 with TRBJ2-1; no definite D call. The V gene's germline CDR1 is SQVTM and CDR2 ANQGSEA. CDR3 size: 13 residues. The V gene lost 4 bases and the J gene lost 3 bases, with 10 bases spanning the gap.

This chain uses TRBV5-1 with TRBJ2-3; 14 bases line up with TRBD2. The CDR3 contains 15 residues. The germline V gene encodes CDR1 SGHRS and CDR2 YFSETQ. V lost 4 bases, J lost 3 bases, and 1 base stayed unmatched. The CDR3 loop reads CASSGTSGRTDTQYF. The CDR3 DNA sequence: TGCGCCAGCAGCGGGACTAGCGGGAGAACAGATACGCAGTATTTT.

This rearrangement joins TRBV5-1 to TRBJ2-7, with 7 bases fitting TRBD1. Germline CDR1 is SGHRS and CDR2 is YFSETQ. V gave up 8 bases and J gave up 3 bases; unmatched junction bases: 11. The CDR3 sequence is 14 residues long. The CDR3 coding sequence is TGCGCCAGTAGTAACCGGGACAGCTACTACGAGCAGTACTTC. Amino acids: CASSNRDSYYEQYF.

The chain has TRBV10-3 and TRBJ2-3; unclear D gene. The CDR3 has 12 residues. V was pared by 4 bases and J by 6 bases, with 8 bases between. CDR1 ENHRY and CDR2 SYGVKD come from the germline V gene. CDR3 nucleotides: TGTGCCATCAGTGCATCTGGCGATACGCAGTATTTT. It codes for CAISASGDTQYF.

This clone was found a few times. The chain links TRBV2 to TRBJ2-1; 10 positions match TRBD2. Trimming removed 4 bases from V and 5 bases from J; junction bases left unmatched: 5. CDR1 is SNHLY and CDR2 is FYNNEI in the germline V gene. The CDR3 extends over 15 amino acids. CDR3 residues: CASSGTSGHHNEQFF. DNA for the CDR3: TGTGCCAGCAGTGGGACTAGCGGTCACCACAATGAGCAGTTCTTC.

Here the CDR3 reads CASSDTGLGRNTIYF. The CDR3 nucleotides read TGTGCCAGTAGTGATACAGGTCTGGGAAGAAACACCATATATTTT. The chain employs TRBV19 and TRBJ1-3, with a tentative D call TRBD1 (5 bases). Germline V gives CDR1 LNHDA, CDR2 SQIVND (reference sequence). This CDR3 is 15 amino acids long. The germline V and J ends were trimmed by 5 bases and 5 bases, with 16 bases remaining between them. Based on the CDR3 plus reference TRBV19 and TRBJ1-3, the full variable domain is DGGITQSPKYLFRKEGQNVTLSCEQNLNHDAMYWYRQDPGQGLRLIYYSQIVNDFQKGDIAEGYSVSREKKESFPLTVTSAQKNPTAFYLCASSDTGLGRNTIYFGEGSWLTVV.

The rearrangement joins TRBV27 to TRBJ1-1; weak D call: TRBD1 (6 bases). The CDR3 spans 14 residues. Deletions cut 11 bases from V and 5 bases from J, with 21 bases between. Per the germline V gene, CDR1 is MNHEY and CDR2 is SMNVEV (reference sequence). The CDR3: CAVHPAGGQTEAFF. The CDR3 bases are TGTGCCGTCCACCCAGCGGGGGGCCAAACTGAAGCTTTCTTT.